These 18 T cell receptor beta chains were sequenced from one sample in a study of PD-L1 blockade in urothelial cancer. Using immunoSEQ multiplex PCR, the repertoire was profiled, and TCRdb retains in-frame clones only, with some absent. The sample consists of about 15,000 clones, about nine tenths of them appearing once. This sample comprised PBMCs, obtained around atezolizumab (anti-PD-L1) treatment. The receptors originated from a man in his forties or fifties with urothelial cancer.

The rearrangement uses TRBV19 and TRBJ2-3; 7 bases match TRBD1. With V trimmed by 5 bases and J by 1 base, 3 bases remained unmatched. Germline lookup yields CDR1 LNHDA and CDR2 SQIVND (reference sequence). CDR3 size: 14 residues. CDR3: CASSSDRRTDTQYF. The DNA for the CDR3 is TGTGCCAGTAGTTCGGACAGGCGCACAGATACGCAGTATTTT. The full variable domain, in which reference TRBV19 and TRBJ2-3 provide the parts outside the CDR3, is DGGITQSPKYLFRKEGQNVTLSCEQNLNHDAMYWYRQDPGQGLRLIYYSQIVNDFQKGDIAEGYSVSREKKESFPLTVTSAQKNPTAFYLCASSSDRRTDTQYFGPGTRLTVL.

The chain links TRBV9 to TRBJ2-2, with TRBD2 matching 7 bases. Trimming at V came to 5 bases and at J to 3 bases, leaving 4 bases not matched to a gene. Per the germline V gene, CDR1 is SGDLS and CDR2 is YYNGEE. CDR3 length: 14 residues. The CDR3 nucleotides are TGTGCCAGCAGGGGGAGGGCCGACACCGGGGAGCTGTTTTTT. Encoded protein: CASRGRADTGELFF. Using reference TRBV9 and TRBJ2-2 for the parts outside the CDR3, the full variable domain is DSGVTQTPKHLITATGQRVTLRCSPRSGDLSVYWYQQSLDQGLQFLIQYYNGEERAKGNILERFSAQQFPDLHSELNLSSLELGDSALYFCASRGRADTGELFFGEGSRLTVL.

The CDR3 bases are TGTGCCAGCAGCCGGACAGGGTTGTCCTACGAGCAGTACTTC. Translating it yields CASSRTGLSYEQYF. The chain combines TRBV7-9 with TRBJ2-7; TRBD1 matches 8 bases. Germline CDR1 and CDR2: SEHNR and FQNEAQ (reference sequence). CDR3 length: 14 amino acids. J lost 1 base, V lost 5 bases, and 4 bases had no gene match.

This clone was recorded only once. The V gene is TRBV2, the J gene TRBJ2-3; TRBD2 is a possible D gene (6 bases). V shed 2 bases and J shed 11 bases, with 17 bases lying between them. Germline loops: CDR1 SNHLY, CDR2 FYNNEI. The CDR3 covers 14 residues. The CDR3 loop reads CASSEPLAGPLQYF. CDR3 DNA sequence: TGTGCCAGCAGTGAACCTCTTGCGGGGCCTTTGCAGTATTTT. Complete variable domain (other parts from reference TRBV2 and TRBJ2-3): EPEVTQTPSHQVTQMGQEVILRCVPISNHLYFYWYRQILGQKVEFLVSFYNNEISEKSEIFDDQFSVERPDGSNFTLKIRSTKLEDSAMYFCASSEPLAGPLQYFGPGTRLTVL.

J is TRBJ2-7 and V is TRBV2; maybe TRBD1 (6 bases). V lost 5 bases and J 2 bases, leaving 10 bases between the germline ends. Germline V gene data show CDR1 as SNHLY and CDR2 as FYNNEI. The CDR3 has 13 residues. CDR3 sequence (DNA): TGTGCCAGCAGTAGGGACATCACCTACGAGCAGTACTTC. It specifies CASSRDITYEQYF. The variable domain in full, completed from reference TRBV2 and TRBJ2-7, reads EPEVTQTPSHQVTQMGQEVILRCVPISNHLYFYWYRQILGQKVEFLVSFYNNEISEKSEIFDDQFSVERPDGSNFTLKIRSTKLEDSAMYFCASSRDITYEQYFGPGTRLTVT.

This clone came up once. V is TRBV25-1 and J is TRBJ2-7; D may be TRBD1 (5 bases). CDR3 size: 15 residues. V dropped 4 bases and J dropped 3 bases, with 16 bases sitting between them. The germline gives CDR1 MGHDK, CDR2 SYGVNS. CDR3 nucleotide sequence: TGTGCCAGCAGTGGCTGGAGTTCAGGGAACTACGAGCAGTACTTC. Amino acids: CASSGWSSGNYEQYF.

The J gene is TRBJ2-6, the V gene TRBV5-1; perhaps TRBD1 as D (5 bases). The germline gives CDR1 SGHRS, CDR2 YFSETQ. Trimming stripped 0 bases from V and 0 bases from J, with 10 bases between. The CDR3 runs 17 residues. DNA for the CDR3: TGCGCCAGCAGCTTGGAGACAGTGCTCTCTGGGGCCAACGTCCTGACTTTC. Translation: CASSLETVLSGANVLTF.

This sequence joins TRBV29-1 and TRBJ2-3, with TRBD1 as a possible D gene (5 bases). Trimming stripped 7 bases from V and 2 bases from J, with 13 bases between. CDR1 is SQVTM, CDR2 ANQGSEA, per germline. CDR3 length: 13 residues. The CDR3 here is CSAGHRATDTQYF. As DNA, the CDR3 is TGCAGCGCCGGACACCGAGCCACAGATACGCAGTATTTT.

V and J are TRBV15 and TRBJ2-2, with 9 bases fitting TRBD2. There are 15 residues in the CDR3. Germline-derived CDR1 and CDR2 are LNHNV and YYDKDF (reference sequence). After removal of 6 bases from V and 3 bases from J, the junction contained 5 bases not matched to a gene. This chain's CDR3 is CATREGLADTGELFF. DNA for the CDR3: TGTGCCACCAGAGAGGGACTAGCAGACACCGGGGAGCTGTTTTTT.

The chain carries TRBV10-3 and TRBJ2-3; 16 nucleotides align to TRBD2. Trimming at V came to 2 bases and at J to 12 bases, leaving 5 bases not matched to a gene. The CDR3 is 15 amino acids. Germline V gene data show CDR1 as ENHRY and CDR2 as SYGVKD. In nucleotides, the CDR3 is TGTGCCATCAGTGAGCCGGGGACTAGCGGGGGGGCACAGTATTTT. Protein: CAISEPGTSGGAQYF.

The J gene is TRBJ2-7, the V gene TRBV5-6, with TRBD1 matching over 9 bases. Germline assignment: CDR1 SGHDT and CDR2 YYEEEE. This CDR3 region has 14 residues. Trimming removed 4 bases from V and 5 bases from J; junction bases left unmatched: 7. DNA for the CDR3: TGTGCCAGCAGCCCACGGGACAGGGTCCACGAGCAGTACTTC. As protein: CASSPRDRVHEQYF.

The rearrangement joins TRBV5-8 to TRBJ1-5, with no clear D. V shed 3 bases and J shed 0 bases, with 16 bases lying between them. The CDR3 has 17 residues. The germline gives CDR1 SGHTS, CDR2 YDEGEE. The CDR3 DNA reads as TGTGCCAGCAGCTCCGGATCCCGAGGCATTAGCAATCAGCCCCAGCATTTT. Translation: CASSSGSRGISNQPQHF.

This chain joins TRBV6-5 and TRBJ2-7, with TRBD1 matching 9 bases. V lost 4 bases, J lost 3 bases, and 7 bases stayed unmatched. CDR3 length equals 15 residues. Germline V gene lookup returns CDR1 MNHEY and CDR2 SVGAGI. The CDR3 DNA is TGTGCCAGCAGTTCCCCCGGGACAGGGTTCTACGAGCAGTACTTC. Encoded protein: CASSSPGTGFYEQYF.

The chain joins TRBV15 to TRBJ2-7; TRBD2 aligns across 7 bases. The CDR3 is 15 residues long. J lost 2 bases, V lost 3 bases, and 7 bases had no gene match. Germline CDR1 and CDR2: LNHNV and YYDKDF (reference sequence). The DNA for the CDR3 is TGTGCCACCAGCAGGAGCCTAGCGGCAACCTACGAGCAGTACTTC. The encoded protein is CATSRSLAATYEQYF.

The chain links TRBV6-4 to TRBJ2-3; 9 bases agree with TRBD2. Trimming took 5 bases from V and 2 from J; bases not matched to a gene: 2. Germline V gene lookup returns CDR1 MRHNA and CDR2 SNTAGT. The CDR3 runs to 14 residues. The CDR3 reads CASSPSGTTDTQYF. For the CDR3, the DNA is TGTGCCAGCAGTCCTAGCGGGACCACAGATACGCAGTATTTT.

In this sample, this clone turned up a few times. The chain uses TRBV10-3 and TRBJ1-2; 8 bases are shared with TRBD1. The CDR3 sequence is 13 residues long. Germline CDR1 reads ENHRY; CDR2 reads SYGVKD. The J segment lost 2 bases and the V segment lost 8 bases, leaving 4 bases of the junction unmatched. The CDR3 coding sequence is TGTGCCATCGGGGACAGGCGGAACTATGGCTACACCTTC. This translates into CAIGDRRNYGYTF.

The V gene is TRBV19, the J gene TRBJ2-4; no clear D gene. Deletions cut 5 bases from V and 1 base from J, with 9 bases between. CDR3 length: 14 amino acids. Germline V lookup: CDR1 LNHDA, CDR2 SQIVND (reference sequence). The CDR3 DNA sequence: TGTGCCAGTAGTTCGCCCGGGGCCAAAAACATTCAGTACTTC. Its protein product is CASSSPGAKNIQYF.

The V gene is TRBV7-8, the J gene TRBJ1-1; 11 bases match TRBD1. CDR1 is SGHVS and CDR2 is FQNEAQ in the germline V gene. Trimming removed 2 bases from V and 1 base from J; junction bases left unmatched: 6. The CDR3 has 17 amino acids. CDR3 region: CASSLHGQGAGNTEAFF. DNA for the CDR3: TGTGCCAGCAGCTTACACGGACAGGGGGCTGGGAACACTGAAGCTTTCTTT.